The 12 T cell receptor beta chains in this list originate from one sample, sequenced in a study of early T cells in non-severe SARS-CoV-2 infection. MiXCR, run by TCRdb on the 5' RACE reads, gives a single entry per CDR3 protein. The data contain roughly 51,000 distinct CDR3 sequences, more than 6.5% of them singletons. The sample was whole blood. Receptors were obtained from an adult who was a healthcare worker with PCR-confirmed SARS-CoV-2 infection or an uninfected control (not recorded which).

The chain is built from TRBV6-2 or TRBV6-3 and TRBJ2-7; 9 nucleotides line up with TRBD1. From germline, CDR1 is MNHEY and CDR2 SVGEGT. This CDR3 is built from 14 residues. V gave up 6 bases and J gave up 2 bases; unmatched junction bases: 5. CDR3: CASSRTGVTYEQYF. The CDR3 DNA reads TGTGCCAGCAGCCGGACAGGGGTGACCTACGAGCAGTACTTC.

The chain joins TRBV12-3 or TRBV12-4 to TRBJ2-3; TRBD2 matches 7 bases. The CDR3 is 15 amino acids. J lost 1 base, V lost 5 bases, and 6 bases had no gene match. The CDR3 bases are TGTGCCAGCAGTCTAATAAGCGGGGGCACAGATACGCAGTATTTT. As protein: CASSLISGGTDTQYF.

This clonotype has more than one count but fewer than ten. The rearrangement links TRBV24-1 to TRBJ2-1, with TRBD2 matching 8 bases. The germline V gene encodes CDR1 KGHDR and CDR2 SFDVKD. V was pared by 4 bases and J by 7 bases, with 11 bases of the junction left unmatched. CDR3 size: 16 residues. The CDR3 DNA is TGTGCCACCAGTGACCCTTCCGGGGGGGCGGGGAATGAGCAGTTCTTC. Translated: CATSDPSGGAGNEQFF.

This clonotype was seen ten or more times. The chain has TRBV27 and TRBJ1-4; D is perhaps TRBD1 (5 bases). CDR3 length equals 14 residues. V lost 5 bases, J lost 5 bases, and 12 bases lay in between. Germline CDR1 MNHEY, CDR2 SMNVEV (reference sequence). CDR3 DNA sequence: TGTGCCAGCAGTCCCCGGGACTTGAATGAAAAACTGTTTTTT. Translated: CASSPRDLNEKLFF.

This clonotype was counted a few times. The chain is built from TRBV7-9 and TRBJ2-3, with TRBD2 identical over 10 bases. The CDR3 contains 16 residues. Per the germline V gene, CDR1 is SEHNR and CDR2 is FQNEAQ (reference sequence). Losses at the gene ends were 3 bases for V and 0 bases for J; bases not matched to a gene: 3. The CDR3 DNA reads TGTGCCAGCAGCTTTAATAGCGGGGGGAGCACAGATACGCAGTATTTT. It translates to CASSFNSGGSTDTQYF.

The V call is TRBV18, the J call TRBJ2-6; 11 bases agree with TRBD1. V lost 2 bases, J lost 3 bases, and 6 bases stayed unmatched. The length of the CDR3 is 18 residues. Germline CDR1 KGHSH, CDR2 LQKENI. As DNA, the CDR3 is TGTGCCAGCTCACCAGGACAGGGGGCCAGTATTGGGGCCAACGTCCTGACTTTC. This translates into CASSPGQGASIGANVLTF.

This clonotype was counted at least ten times. V gene TRBV9 combines with J gene TRBJ2-2; 7 bases agree with TRBD2. The CDR3 runs to 16 residues. V dropped 3 bases and J dropped 4; count of bases not matched to a gene: 9. CDR1 and CDR2 (germline): SGDLS, YYNGEE. The CDR3 coding sequence is TGTGCCAGCAGCGCCACTACTAGCGCTTCCACCGGGGAGCTGTTTTTT. Translating it yields CASSATTSASTGELFF.

This clonotype occurred a few times. V is TRBV7-8 and J is TRBJ1-2, with 9 nucleotides matching TRBD1. Germline CDR1 reads SGHVS; CDR2 reads FQNEAQ. This CDR3 has 16 amino acids. V trimming: 5 bases; J trimming: 5 bases; junction bases outside the gene matches: 12. This chain's CDR3 is CASSPRGRDRVYGYTF. The CDR3 DNA is TGTGCCAGCAGCCCAAGGGGCCGGGACAGGGTTTATGGCTACACCTTC. Full variable domain (rest looked up from reference TRBV7-8 and TRBJ1-2): GAGVSQSPRYKVAKRGQDVALRCDPISGHVSLFWYQQALGQGPEFLTYFQNEAQLDKSGLPSDRFFAERPEGSVSTLKIQRTQQEDSAVYLCASSPRGRDRVYGYTFGSGTRLTVV.

The rearrangement joins TRBV7-9 to TRBJ2-2; 10 bases line up with TRBD2. The CDR3 has 15 residues. The germline CDR1 and CDR2 sequences are SEHNR and FQNEAQ (reference sequence). The trim removed 1 base at V and 4 bases at J, leaving 0 bases unmatched. CDR3 in amino acids: CASSLGLAGTGELFF. In DNA form, the CDR3 reads TGTGCCAGCAGCTTAGGACTAGCGGGCACCGGGGAGCTGTTTTTT.

This clonotype was counted many times. This chain uses TRBV27 with TRBJ2-1; D is possibly TRBD2 (6 bases). Germline V lookup: CDR1 MNHEY, CDR2 SMNVEV (reference sequence). V was shortened by 3 bases and J by 3 bases, with 12 bases between the two germline ends. This CDR3 spans 15 amino acids. For the CDR3, the DNA is TGTGCCAGCAGTTTTAGAGCGGGCAACTACAATGAGCAGTTCTTC. Encoded protein: CASSFRAGNYNEQFF.

The CDR3: CASSSKGARIEKLFF. The CDR3 nucleotides read TGTGCCAGCAGCTCTAAGGGGGCGCGAATAGAAAAACTGTTTTTT. This chain links TRBV13 with TRBJ1-4; 7 bases fit TRBD1. The germline V gene has CDR1 PRHDT and CDR2 FYEKMQ (reference sequence). V was clipped by 4 bases and J by 8 bases; unmatched bases: 10. The CDR3 spans 15 residues.

In its sample, this clonotype was seen many times. Here the CDR3 reads CASRNSGANVLTF. In DNA form, the CDR3 reads TGTGCCAGTAGGAACTCTGGGGCCAACGTCCTGACTTTC. The V and J genes are TRBV19 and TRBJ2-6; D gene ambiguous. The V end was cut by 6 bases, the J end by 0 bases, with 3 bases between. Germline CDR1 is LNHDA and CDR2 is SQIVND (reference sequence). There are 13 residues in the CDR3.